Listed below are T cell receptor beta chains from one sample, sequenced in a study of spatial heterogeneity in lung cancer. Via MiXCR, TCRdb re-called the 5' RACE reads, giving one row per CDR3 protein. The table lists roughly 24,000 distinct CDR3 sequences, around 9.7% of them singletons, with less than 25% in the top ten. Sequenced here: PBMCs, sampled at follow-up. The origin of the receptors is a male donor with early-stage non-small cell lung cancer. CDR3s include the opening cysteine and the closing phenylalanine or tryptophan. D genes are given only for firm matches. The listing skips clone size in some rows; elsewhere it reads once, few, many or a size class.

v_call	d_call	clone_size	j_call	cdr3_aa	cdr3_nt
TRBV5-4	TRBD2	many	TRBJ2-7	CASSLAGGDEQYF	TGTGCCAGCAGCTTGGCCGGGGGGGACGAGCAGTACTTC
TRBV5-1	-	few	TRBJ2-3	CASSLAVTMAGDTQYF	TGCGCCAGCAGCTTGGCGGTAACGATGGCGGGGGATACGCAGTATTTT
TRBV18	-	many	TRBJ2-5	CASSPPGSETQYF	TGTGCCAGCTCACCACCCGGGTCAGAGACCCAGTACTTC
TRBV4-1	-	many	TRBJ1-2	CASSQANPDRRYGYTF	TGCGCCAGCAGCCAAGCGAATCCGGACAGAAGGTATGGCTACACCTTC
TRBV5-4	-	-	TRBJ2-5	CASSSRSNGETQYF	TGTGCCAGCAGCTCCAGAAGTAACGGAGAGACCCAGTACTTC
TRBV24-1	TRBD2	many	TRBJ2-1	CATSRSGGAWNEQFF	TGTGCCACCAGCCGTAGCGGGGGGGCGTGGAATGAGCAGTTCTTC
TRBV2	-	-	TRBJ2-1	CASSADQVPHEQFF	TGTGCCAGCAGTGCAGACCAGGTCCCCCATGAGCAGTTCTTC
TRBV4-1	-	many	TRBJ2-5	CASSQSPGFQETQYF	TGCGCCAGCAGCCAAAGCCCCGGGTTTCAAGAGACCCAGTACTTC
TRBV7-2	TRBD1	-	TRBJ2-7	CASSQQDRGVYEQYF	TGTGCCAGCAGCCAGCAGGACAGGGGAGTTTACGAGCAGTACTTC
TRBV12-3/TRBV12-4	-	many	TRBJ2-7	CASRSGERNEQYF	TGTGCCAGCAGGTCCGGGGAACGCAACGAGCAGTACTTC
TRBV10-3	-	many	TRBJ2-7	CAISESGGYEQYF	TGTGCCATCAGTGAGTCAGGGGGTTACGAGCAGTACTTC
TRBV4-1	-	-	TRBJ2-2	CASSQSPWAGELFF	TGCGCCAGCAGCCAGTCACCTTGGGCCGGGGAGCTGTTTTTT
TRBV9	-	-	TRBJ2-3	CASSVAPGDTDTQYF	TGTGCCAGCAGCGTAGCACCGGGGGACACAGATACGCAGTATTTT
TRBV10-3	-	many	TRBJ1-5	CAISGTNVQPQHF	TGTGCCATCAGCGGTACGAACGTCCAGCCCCAGCATTTT
TRBV7-2	TRBD2	many	TRBJ2-1	CASSPRSGGYNEQFF	TGTGCCAGCAGCCCCCGTAGCGGGGGGTACAATGAGCAGTTCTTC
TRBV14	-	many	TRBJ1-1	CASSQWDKIAAFF	TGTGCCAGCAGCCAATGGGACAAGATCGCGGCTTTCTTT
TRBV25-1	-	-	TRBJ2-5	CASSVEYQETQYF	TGTGCCAGCAGTGTGGAGTACCAAGAGACCCAGTACTTC
TRBV18	-	few	TRBJ1-5	CASSEAHQPQHF	TGTGCCAGCTCGGAAGCCCATCAGCCCCAGCATTTT
TRBV5-1	TRBD1	-	TRBJ1-4	CASSLADGRGNEKLFF	TGCGCCAGCAGCTTGGCCGACGGCAGGGGGAACGAAAAACTGTTTTTT
TRBV7-9	-	-	TRBJ1-4	CASSLVRDYNEKLFF	TGTGCCAGCAGCTTAGTCAGGGATTATAATGAAAAACTGTTTTTT
TRBV20-1	TRBD1	many	TRBJ1-5	CSARAPTGVDSNQPQHF	TGCAGTGCTAGGGCACCGACAGGGGTTGATAGCAATCAGCCCCAGCATTTT
TRBV2	-	-	TRBJ2-2	CASKVGQPNTGELFF	TGTGCCAGCAAGGTGGGGCAGCCGAACACCGGGGAGCTGTTTTTT
TRBV28	-	few	TRBJ1-5	CASSGLQGGNQPQHF	TGTGCCAGCAGCGGACTCCAGGGAGGGAATCAGCCCCAGCATTTT
TRBV11-3	-	many	TRBJ1-1	CASSLGDDTEAFF	TGTGCCAGCAGCTTAGGCGATGACACTGAAGCTTTCTTT
TRBV20-1	-	many	TRBJ1-1	CSAPEAGGHTEAFF	TGCAGTGCCCCTGAGGCGGGGGGGCACACTGAAGCTTTCTTT